These 22 T cell receptor beta chains share one sample of origin, sequenced in a study of blood T cell repertoires in COVID-19. The data were produced by immunoSEQ multiplex PCR, yet TCRdb's version contains in-frame clones alone and is incomplete. This table has 150,000 to 200,000 clones, 81% appearing once. The sample comprised peripheral blood. The receptors come from a woman aged 80 or over with COVID-19, enrolled during active disease.

The rearrangement uses TRBV6-5 and TRBJ2-1; D ambiguous. Germline loops: CDR1 MNHEY, CDR2 SVGAGI. The V gene lost 5 bases and the J gene lost 6 bases, with 17 bases spanning the gap. The CDR3 sequence is 15 residues long. CDR3 coding DNA: TGTGCCAGCAGTAAGCAAAGAGGTTACGGCAATGAGCAGTTCTTC. Amino acid sequence: CASSKQRGYGNEQFF.

The chain is built from TRBV27 and TRBJ2-1, with 9 positions matching TRBD2. With V trimmed by 5 bases and J by 2 bases, 7 bases remained unmatched. CDR1 and CDR2 (germline): MNHEY, SMNVEV (reference sequence). The CDR3 totals 16 residues. In DNA, the CDR3 is TGTGCCAGCAGTCCTATAGCGGGAGCGGCCTACAATGAGCAGTTCTTC. Its protein product is CASSPIAGAAYNEQFF.

J is TRBJ2-5 and V is TRBV11-2, with D perhaps TRBD2 (7 bases). Germline V lookup: CDR1 SGHAT, CDR2 FQNNGV. The CDR3 length is 15 residues. With 6 bases removed from V and 2 bases from J, the gap between germline ends came to 16 bases. In DNA, the CDR3 is TGTGCCAGCAGTTTTGTCGGGGGGCCACAAGAGACCCAGTACTTC. This sequence encodes CASSFVGGPQETQYF.

The V and J genes are TRBV2 and TRBJ2-1, with D possibly being TRBD2 (6 bases). Trimming left V 1 base short and J 12 bases short, with 13 bases between. The germline V gene encodes CDR1 SNHLY and CDR2 FYNNEI. This CDR3 comprises 13 residues. CDR3 sequence: CASSEGSRRGQFF. CDR3 in DNA: TGTGCCAGCAGTGAAGGTAGCCGGCGGGGGCAGTTCTTC.

V and J are TRBV2 and TRBJ2-7; the match to TRBD1 covers 7 bases. The J segment lost 4 bases and the V segment lost 8 bases, leaving 14 bases of the junction unmatched. The CDR3 totals 15 residues. The germline CDR1 and CDR2 sequences are SNHLY and FYNNEI. CDR3 DNA: TGTGCCAGCCGGTCTTCCGGGACAGTCGGTTACGAGCAGTACTTC. This sequence encodes CASRSSGTVGYEQYF. The entire variable domain, with the rest obtained from reference TRBV2 and TRBJ2-7, is as follows: EPEVTQTPSHQVTQMGQEVILRCVPISNHLYFYWYRQILGQKVEFLVSFYNNEISEKSEIFDDQFSVERPDGSNFTLKIRSTKLEDSAMYFCASRSSGTVGYEQYFGPGTRLTVT.

The chain has TRBV28 and TRBJ1-5; a possible D gene is TRBD1 (5 bases). Germline values: CDR1 MDHEN, CDR2 SYDVKM. The V gene lost 8 bases and the J gene lost 7 bases, with 18 bases spanning the gap. The CDR3 totals 14 residues. The CDR3 DNA reads as TGTGCCAGCGGCCCCGGCGGAGGGGAACAGCCCCAGCATTTT. Translation gives CASGPGGGEQPQHF.

The rearrangement uses TRBV27 and TRBJ2-2, with TRBD2 matching over 9 bases. The CDR3 extends over 14 amino acids. Per the germline V gene, CDR1 is MNHEY and CDR2 is SMNVEV (reference sequence). V trimming: 9 bases; J trimming: 10 bases; junction bases outside the gene matches: 12. CDR3 in amino acids: CASRIAGGNEELFF. CDR3 coding DNA: TGTGCCAGTAGGATCGCGGGGGGGAACGAGGAGCTGTTTTTT.

This chain links TRBV2 with TRBJ2-7; D possibly corresponds to TRBD1 (5 bases). The CDR3 has 12 amino acids. V lost 5 bases and J 6 bases, leaving 11 bases between the germline ends. The V gene's germline CDR1 is SNHLY and CDR2 FYNNEI. CDR3 sequence (DNA): TGTGCCAGCAGTACCAGGGCGCCCGAGCAGTACTTC. Protein: CASSTRAPEQYF.

The J gene is TRBJ2-5, the V gene TRBV5-4; tentative D call: TRBD2 (6 bases). Between the trimmed V and J ends, which lost 3 bases and 5 bases, there was a span of 17 bases. The CDR3 totals 15 residues. CDR1 is SGHNT and CDR2 is YYREEE in the germline V gene (reference sequence). The CDR3 spells CASSWGGIIRETQYF. In DNA form, the CDR3 reads TGTGCCAGCAGCTGGGGAGGCATCATTAGGGAGACCCAGTACTTC.

The gene calls are TRBV2 and TRBJ1-1; the D is unclear. The CDR3 is made up of 13 amino acids. Germline V gives CDR1 SNHLY, CDR2 FYNNEI. V was shortened by 3 bases and J by 0 bases, with 5 bases between the two germline ends. The CDR3 is CASSEEMNTEAFF. In DNA, the CDR3 is TGTGCCAGCAGTGAGGAGATGAACACTGAAGCTTTCTTT.

The CDR3 region is CASSLGQGAYSYTF. In DNA, the CDR3 is TGTGCCAGCAGTTTGGGACAGGGGGCTTATAGCTACACCTTC. The chain joins TRBV28 to TRBJ1-2; 12 nucleotides agree with TRBD1. V lost 3 bases and J lost 9; bases outside the gene matches: 5. Germline assignment: CDR1 MDHEN and CDR2 SYDVKM. This CDR3 has 14 amino acids.

The chain employs TRBV7-9 and TRBJ1-2; 10 positions match TRBD1. Germline V gene data show CDR1 as SEHNR and CDR2 as FQNEAQ (reference sequence). The V gene end was trimmed by 3 bases and the J gene end by 4 bases; junction bases not matched to a gene: 5. CDR3 length equals 15 residues. CDR3 in amino acids: CASSFGQGVSYGYTF. Written as DNA, the CDR3 is TGTGCCAGCAGCTTCGGACAGGGGGTGAGCTATGGCTACACCTTC.

The V gene is TRBV7-9, the J gene TRBJ2-7, with D maybe TRBD1 (6 bases). V gave up 6 bases and J gave up 1 base, with 13 bases separating them. Germline loops: CDR1 SEHNR, CDR2 FQNEAQ (reference sequence). The CDR3 runs 14 residues. CDR3 in amino acids: CASSSDRLSYEQYF. CDR3 bases: TGTGCCAGCAGTTCCGACAGGCTGTCCTACGAGCAGTACTTC.

V is TRBV28 and J is TRBJ2-2; 7 bases are shared with TRBD1. Per the germline V gene, CDR1 is MDHEN and CDR2 is SYDVKM. The CDR3 runs 15 residues. The junction had 4 bases not matched to a gene; V was cut back by 5 bases and J by 1 base. The CDR3 sequence is CASSRSGGNTGELFF. DNA of the CDR3: TGTGCCAGCAGTCGATCAGGGGGGAACACCGGGGAGCTGTTTTTT.

The CDR3 region is CASDRGLDTGELFF. The CDR3 nucleotides are TGTGCCAGCGACAGGGGGCTCGACACCGGGGAGCTGTTTTTT. The chain carries TRBV2 and TRBJ2-2, with 10 bases lining up with TRBD1. The V and J ends lost 8 bases and 3 bases, in that order; junction bases with no gene match: 3. Looked up from germline, CDR1 is SNHLY and CDR2 is FYNNEI. This CDR3 has 14 residues. Drawing the rest from reference TRBV2 and TRBJ2-2, the complete variable domain is EPEVTQTPSHQVTQMGQEVILRCVPISNHLYFYWYRQILGQKVEFLVSFYNNEISEKSEIFDDQFSVERPDGSNFTLKIRSTKLEDSAMYFCASDRGLDTGELFFGEGSRLTVL.

The rearrangement uses TRBV28 and TRBJ1-3; D gene uncertain. Germline V gene lookup returns CDR1 MDHEN and CDR2 SYDVKM. This CDR3 spans 15 amino acids. V lost 4 bases and J lost 0, with 10 bases in between. The CDR3 spells CASSSSEGSGNTIYF. The CDR3, as DNA: TGTGCCAGCAGTTCCTCGGAGGGCTCTGGAAACACCATATATTTT.

This clone was observed a handful of times. The chain joins TRBV6-2 or TRBV6-3 to TRBJ2-7; 7 bases line up with TRBD1. In germline, CDR1 is MNHEY, CDR2 SVGEGT. The CDR3 totals 17 residues. Losses at the gene ends were 2 bases for V and 2 bases for J; bases not matched to a gene: 12. The CDR3 DNA is TGTGCCAGCAGTTACAAGGTCGGACAGGAGAATACCTACGAGCAGTACTTC. It specifies CASSYKVGQENTYEQYF.

The CDR3 sequence: CAASGTGHHEQYF. The CDR3 DNA reads as TGTGCCGCATCCGGGACAGGGCACCACGAGCAGTACTTC. The rearrangement links TRBV10-3 to TRBJ2-7; 9 positions agree with TRBD1. The V gene's germline CDR1 is ENHRY and CDR2 SYGVKD. The junction had 10 bases not matched to a gene; V was cut back by 11 bases and J by 5 bases. The CDR3 extends over 13 amino acids.

This chain connects TRBV18 to TRBJ1-1; D remains ambiguous. With 4 bases removed from V and 3 bases from J, the gap between germline ends came to 15 bases. CDR3 length: 15 amino acids. Germline V gives CDR1 KGHSH, CDR2 LQKENI. The DNA of the CDR3 is TGTGCCAGCTCACTAAACCGGGTTCCACACACTGAAGCTTTCTTT. Translation gives CASSLNRVPHTEAFF.

The V gene is TRBV27, the J gene TRBJ1-1; a weak D match, TRBD1 (5 bases). The length of the CDR3 is 13 residues. Germline V gene lookup returns CDR1 MNHEY and CDR2 SMNVEV (reference sequence). Trimming left V 6 bases short and J 3 bases short, with 11 bases between. The CDR3 nucleotides read TGTGCCAGCAGCCTGGGGCGGCACACTGAAGCTTTCTTT. Protein sequence: CASSLGRHTEAFF.

V gene TRBV2 combines with J gene TRBJ1-1; D is unresolved. The CDR3 runs to 13 residues. V was trimmed by 4 bases and J by 1 base, leaving 7 bases between them. The V gene's germline CDR1 is SNHLY and CDR2 FYNNEI. CDR3 nucleotide sequence: TGTGCCAGCAGTGTGCAGGCGAACACTGAAGCTTTCTTT. It is translated as CASSVQANTEAFF.

The rearrangement links TRBV7-9 to TRBJ1-2; perhaps TRBD1 as D (6 bases). This CDR3 is 13 amino acids long. The V and J ends lost 5 bases and 8 bases respectively, with 15 bases between them. The V gene's germline CDR1 is SEHNR and CDR2 FQNEAQ (reference sequence). Here the CDR3 reads CASSRDTQEGYTF. The CDR3 coding sequence is TGTGCCAGCAGCCGGGACACTCAGGAGGGCTACACCTTC.